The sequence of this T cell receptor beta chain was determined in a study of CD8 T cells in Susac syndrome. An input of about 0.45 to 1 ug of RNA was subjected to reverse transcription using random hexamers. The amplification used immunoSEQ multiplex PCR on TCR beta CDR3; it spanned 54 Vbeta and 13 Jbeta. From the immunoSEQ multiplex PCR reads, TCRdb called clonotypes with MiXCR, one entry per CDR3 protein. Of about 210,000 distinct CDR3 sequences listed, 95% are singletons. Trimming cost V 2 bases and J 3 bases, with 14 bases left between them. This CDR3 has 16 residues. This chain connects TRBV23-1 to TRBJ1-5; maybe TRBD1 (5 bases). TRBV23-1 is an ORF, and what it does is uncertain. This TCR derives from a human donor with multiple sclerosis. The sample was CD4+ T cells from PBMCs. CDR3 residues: CASSQKGQGYNQPQHF. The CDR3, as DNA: TGCGCCAGCAGTCAAAAGGGCCAGGGTTACAATCAGCCCCAGCATTTT.